The T cell receptor (beta chain) under discussion was sequenced for a study of metastatic and nonmetastatic thyroid tumors. Study in general: Patients with malignant and benign thyroid disease provided blood and tumor or nodule tissue, whose repertoires were compared.

The study, taken as a whole, reports: Across blood and tumor, TCR beta diversity in malignant thyroid tumors was reportedly significantly higher than in benign nodules.

The CDR3 contains 14 residues. Trimming left V 2 bases short and J 2 bases short, with 9 bases between. Per the germline V gene, CDR1 is MNHEY and CDR2 is SMNVEV (reference sequence). As processed by the authors: Clinicopathological groups supplied CDR3 differences that were used to build a distant-metastasis classifier for papillary thyroid cancer. TCRdb re-processed the PCR reads through MiXCR. These V and J calls derive from TCRdb rather than the authors' analysis. The data show 20,000 to 30,000 clones, under 15% seen once. Among the patients, none had received any treatment before thyroid surgery. This clone has a count of ten or more. Its antigen is undetermined.

V and J are TRBV27 and TRBJ1-1; D is uncertain. This sequence was found in a female donor with papillary thyroid cancer or a benign thyroid nodule (not recorded which). Some clones in this sample may be carry-over from other donors' samples. Input material: blood. CDR3 sequence: CASSLVGANTEAFF. CDR3 coding DNA: TGTGCCAGCAGTTTAGTAGGCGCCAACACTGAAGCTTTCTTT.